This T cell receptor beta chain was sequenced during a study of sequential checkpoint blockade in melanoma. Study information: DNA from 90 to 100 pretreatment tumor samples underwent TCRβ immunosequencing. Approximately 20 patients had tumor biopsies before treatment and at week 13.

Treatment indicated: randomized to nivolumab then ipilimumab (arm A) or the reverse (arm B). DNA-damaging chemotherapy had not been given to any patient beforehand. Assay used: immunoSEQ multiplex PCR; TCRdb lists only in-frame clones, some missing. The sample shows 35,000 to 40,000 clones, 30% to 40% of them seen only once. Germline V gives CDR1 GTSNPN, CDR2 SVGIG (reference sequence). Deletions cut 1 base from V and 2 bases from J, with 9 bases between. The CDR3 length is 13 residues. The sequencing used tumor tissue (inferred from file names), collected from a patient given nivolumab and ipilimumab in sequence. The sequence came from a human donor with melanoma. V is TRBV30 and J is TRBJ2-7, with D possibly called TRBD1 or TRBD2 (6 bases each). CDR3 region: CAWSEGGPYEQYF. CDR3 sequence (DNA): TGTGCCTGGAGTGAGGGGGGCCCCTACGAGCAGTACTTC.